This passage covers 26 T cell receptor beta chains from one sample sequenced in a study of cytomegalovirus exposure and HLA in healthy donors. The table came from immunoSEQ multiplex PCR; TCRdb's copy has only in-frame clones and leaves some out. The data contain approximately 170,000 clones, 80% to 85% of them singletons. The sequencing sample was made of PBMCs. The receptors stem from a man aged 25 to 40 in good health and CMV-seropositive.

CDR3 coding DNA: TGTGCCAGCAGTCTCACATGGAGGGCCGTGGGAAACACCATATATTTT. Its translation: CASSLTWRAVGNTIYF. The chain employs TRBV27 and TRBJ1-3; D gene uncertain. The CDR3 runs to 16 residues. Trimming removed 5 bases from V and 4 bases from J, with 18 bases in between. CDR1 and CDR2 (germline): MNHEY, SMNVEV (reference sequence).

The chain recombines TRBV5-1 with TRBJ1-3, with a possible D match to TRBD1 (6 bases). This CDR3 has 16 residues. Germline values: CDR1 SGHRS, CDR2 YFSETQ. V lost 4 bases and J 4 bases, leaving 18 bases between the germline ends. CDR3 region: CASSHQTGLVGNTIYF. For the CDR3, the DNA is TGCGCCAGCAGCCACCAGACAGGACTTGTAGGAAACACCATATATTTT.

This clone was seen a handful of times. This chain uses TRBV29-1 with TRBJ1-2, with 11 bases identical to TRBD1. The CDR3 consists of 12 residues. CDR1 is SQVTM, CDR2 ANQGSEA, per germline. The junction had 2 bases not matched to a gene; V was cut back by 3 bases and J by 8 bases. The CDR3 coding sequence is TGCAGCGTTGAGGACAGGGGGCTAGGCTACACCTTC. Its translation is CSVEDRGLGYTF.

The V and J genes are TRBV28 and TRBJ2-1; 8 bases fit TRBD1. Germline CDR1 and CDR2: MDHEN and SYDVKM. V lost 5 bases to trimming and J lost 7 bases; unmatched junction nucleotides: 4. The CDR3 totals 13 residues. The CDR3 here is CASSGQGSNEQFF. The CDR3 DNA reads as TGTGCCAGCAGTGGACAGGGATCAAATGAGCAGTTCTTC.

CDR3 loop: CASSLGAQETQYF. CDR3 sequence (DNA): TGTGCCAGCAGCTTGGGGGCCCAAGAGACCCAGTACTTC. The chain combines TRBV5-6 with TRBJ2-5, with no clear D. The CDR3 has 13 residues. Trimming stripped 0 bases from V and 1 base from J, with 4 bases between. Per the germline V gene, CDR1 is SGHDT and CDR2 is YYEEEE.

The gene calls are TRBV7-9 and TRBJ1-3; D gene uncertain. Trimming cost V 1 base and J 7 bases, with 11 bases left between them. Germline V lookup: CDR1 SEHNR, CDR2 FQNEAQ (reference sequence). The CDR3 is 14 amino acids. This chain's CDR3 is CASSLDIRYNTIYF. DNA for the CDR3: TGTGCCAGCAGCTTAGATATCAGGTACAACACCATATATTTT.

The chain employs TRBV2 and TRBJ2-5; 10 nucleotides line up with TRBD1. Germline V lookup: CDR1 SNHLY, CDR2 FYNNEI. With 6 bases clipped from V and 5 bases from J, the junction kept 9 bases outside the gene matches. The CDR3 contains 15 residues. CDR3 region: CASSPGTGVRETQYF. The CDR3 DNA sequence: TGTGCCAGCAGCCCCGGGACAGGGGTAAGGGAGACCCAGTACTTC.

The chain couples TRBV11-2 to TRBJ2-2; the match to TRBD2 covers 8 bases. With 4 bases clipped from V and 7 bases from J, the junction kept 8 bases outside the gene matches. The CDR3 covers 15 residues. CDR1 SGHAT and CDR2 FQNNGV come from the germline V gene. CDR3 residues: CASSSVTSAHGELFF. CDR3 DNA sequence: TGTGCCAGCAGCTCAGTGACTAGCGCCCACGGGGAGCTGTTTTTT.

The chain employs TRBV30 and TRBJ1-1; D not certain. Deletions cut 7 bases from V and 7 bases from J, with 19 bases between. The V gene's germline CDR1 is GTSNPN and CDR2 SVGIG (reference sequence). The CDR3 is 13 amino acids. In DNA, the CDR3 is TGTGCCTCGCTTGAGGTGGGTATCGTTGAAGCTTTCTTT. Its protein is CASLEVGIVEAFF.

The chain uses TRBV19 and TRBJ2-7, with a weak D call TRBD2 (5 bases). Between the trimmed V and J ends, which lost 0 bases and 3 bases, there was a span of 12 bases. This CDR3 contains 15 residues. The germline gives CDR1 LNHDA, CDR2 SQIVND (reference sequence). CDR3 amino acids: CASSIDLGEGYEQYF. As DNA, the CDR3 is TGTGCCAGTAGTATAGATCTCGGCGAGGGCTACGAGCAGTACTTC.

The chain uses TRBV27 and TRBJ1-2; tentative D call: TRBD1 (6 bases). The V end lost 3 bases, the J end lost 5 bases, and 13 bases lay between the germline ends. Germline CDR1 MNHEY, CDR2 SMNVEV (reference sequence). The CDR3 has 14 residues. CDR3 DNA: TGTGCCAGCAGTTTCCAGGGGCTAAGATATGGCTACACCTTC. It encodes CASSFQGLRYGYTF.

This clone was found once. V and J are TRBV10-3 and TRBJ1-1, with D perhaps matching TRBD1 (5 bases). The CDR3 consists of 14 residues. CDR1 is ENHRY and CDR2 is SYGVKD in the germline V gene. V was trimmed by 1 base and J by 1 base, leaving 7 bases between them. The CDR3 is CAISELGENTEAFF. DNA for the CDR3: TGTGCCATCAGTGAGTTAGGGGAGAACACTGAAGCTTTCTTT.

V is TRBV7-8 and J is TRBJ1-5, with D perhaps TRBD1 (6 bases). Trimming removed 4 bases from V and 7 bases from J, with 14 bases in between. There are 14 residues in the CDR3. Germline V lookup: CDR1 SGHVS, CDR2 FQNEAQ. For the CDR3, the DNA is TGTGCCAGCAGCTCCGCGGGGGCCAGACAGCCCCAGCATTTT. It specifies CASSSAGARQPQHF.

The chain is built from TRBV28 and TRBJ1-2; 9 bases match TRBD1. The junction had 5 bases not matched to a gene; V was cut back by 7 bases and J by 5 bases. Germline loops: CDR1 MDHEN, CDR2 SYDVKM. CDR3 size: 13 residues. The CDR3, as DNA: TGTGCCAGCACTATGACAGGGGGGTATGGCTACACCTTC. It yields the protein CASTMTGGYGYTF.

The chain combines TRBV9 with TRBJ2-3, with 13 bases fitting TRBD2. This CDR3 contains 16 residues. The J segment lost 1 base and the V segment lost 3 bases, leaving 2 bases of the junction unmatched. Germline V gene lookup returns CDR1 SGDLS and CDR2 YYNGEE. The CDR3 is CASSDGLAGGTDTQYF. The CDR3 DNA sequence: TGTGCCAGCAGCGACGGACTAGCGGGGGGCACAGATACGCAGTATTTT.

The CDR3 reads CASSDQGALGNEQFF. CDR3 bases: TGTGCCAGCAGTGATCAGGGGGCGTTGGGGAATGAGCAGTTCTTC. The rearrangement uses TRBV25-1 and TRBJ2-1, with 8 bases aligning to TRBD1. The germline V gene has CDR1 MGHDK and CDR2 SYGVNS. This CDR3 has 15 residues. The junction had 8 bases not matched to a gene; V was cut back by 3 bases and J by 7 bases.

CDR3: CARAGGTDTQYF. The DNA of the CDR3 is TGTGCCCGGGCGGGGGGCACAGATACGCAGTATTTT. V usage is TRBV30 and J usage is TRBJ2-3; 7 bases match TRBD2. V dropped 8 bases and J dropped 1; count of bases not matched to a gene: 3. The CDR3 sequence is 12 residues long. Germline V gene sequence: CDR1 GTSNPN, CDR2 SVGIG (reference sequence).

The chain employs TRBV7-6 and TRBJ2-5; TRBD1 matches 7 bases. This CDR3 has 17 residues. Unmatched junction bases numbered 17, after V lost 5 bases and J lost 5 bases. Germline values: CDR1 SGHVS, CDR2 FNYEAQ. The CDR3 is CASSRRQGSPDVETQYF. CDR3 coding DNA: TGTGCCAGCAGCCGGCGACAGGGATCCCCTGACGTGGAGACCCAGTACTTC.

The chain joins TRBV5-1 to TRBJ2-1; a weak D match, TRBD2 (6 bases). Germline V gene sequence: CDR1 SGHRS, CDR2 YFSETQ. This CDR3 spans 18 amino acids. V was shortened by 0 bases and J by 0 bases, with 16 bases between the two germline ends. The CDR3 DNA follows: TGCGCCAGCAGCTTGGGGATAGCGGCCCAGAGCTCCTACAATGAGCAGTTCTTC. As protein: CASSLGIAAQSSYNEQFF.

The chain links TRBV9 to TRBJ1-2; the match to TRBD1 covers 8 bases. The junction had 8 bases not matched to a gene; V was cut back by 4 bases and J by 6 bases. The CDR3 runs 14 residues. Germline CDR1 and CDR2: SGDLS and YYNGEE. In nucleotides, the CDR3 is TGTGCCAGCAGCCCAAGGACAGGGTGGGATGGCTACACCTTC. Its translation: CASSPRTGWDGYTF.

This clone appeared a single time. The genes are TRBV6-5 and TRBJ2-5, with 10 bases aligning to TRBD2. Trimming at V came to 0 bases and at J to 4 bases, leaving 5 bases not matched to a gene. The germline CDR1 and CDR2 sequences are MNHEY and SVGAGI. This CDR3 has 16 amino acids. CDR3 sequence reads: CASSYSVSGGPETQYF. The CDR3 region has the DNA TGTGCCAGCAGTTACTCGGTTAGCGGGGGGCCAGAGACCCAGTACTTC.

This clone was detected a few times. The CDR3 sequence: CASRLENTDTQYF. The CDR3 DNA reads as TGTGCCAGCAGACTAGAAAACACAGATACGCAGTATTTT. V gene TRBV2 combines with J gene TRBJ2-3; D possibly corresponds to TRBD2 (5 bases). The germline V gene has CDR1 SNHLY and CDR2 FYNNEI. CDR3 length: 13 residues. Deletions cut 6 bases from V and 2 bases from J, with 9 bases between.

The CDR3 loop reads CASSVHGLAAYNEQFF. CDR3 DNA: TGCGCCAGCAGTGTCCACGGACTAGCGGCCTACAATGAGCAGTTCTTC. V and J are TRBV5-1 and TRBJ2-1; TRBD2 matches 10 bases. Germline assignment: CDR1 SGHRS and CDR2 YFSETQ. The CDR3 extends over 16 amino acids. V shed 5 bases, J shed 2 bases, and the junction held 7 bases outside the gene matches.

The chain couples TRBV7-3 to TRBJ2-3; possible D gene TRBD2, 6 bases. This CDR3 spans 13 amino acids. Per the germline V gene, CDR1 is SGHTA and CDR2 is FQGTGA. Deletions cut 4 bases from V and 6 bases from J, with 11 bases between. CDR3 sequence (DNA): TGTGCCAGCAGCTCGGGACTGCGGGATACGCAGTATTTT. Protein product: CASSSGLRDTQYF.

V usage is TRBV27 and J usage is TRBJ1-4; tentatively, D is TRBD1 (5 bases). Between the trimmed V and J ends, which lost 8 bases and 7 bases, there was a span of 14 bases. This CDR3 contains 13 residues. Germline V gene lookup returns CDR1 MNHEY and CDR2 SMNVEV (reference sequence). The CDR3 loop reads CASYGGIGEKLFF. The CDR3 coding sequence is TGTGCCAGCTATGGGGGGATAGGTGAAAAACTGTTTTTT.

V gene TRBV4-3 combines with J gene TRBJ1-2; D remains unclear. The germline V gene has CDR1 LGHNA and CDR2 YSLEER. Trimming removed 0 bases at V and 0 bases at J, with 5 bases between. This CDR3 is built from 14 residues. The CDR3 is CASSQDSANYGYTF. CDR3 sequence (DNA): TGCGCCAGCAGCCAAGATTCGGCTAACTATGGCTACACCTTC.